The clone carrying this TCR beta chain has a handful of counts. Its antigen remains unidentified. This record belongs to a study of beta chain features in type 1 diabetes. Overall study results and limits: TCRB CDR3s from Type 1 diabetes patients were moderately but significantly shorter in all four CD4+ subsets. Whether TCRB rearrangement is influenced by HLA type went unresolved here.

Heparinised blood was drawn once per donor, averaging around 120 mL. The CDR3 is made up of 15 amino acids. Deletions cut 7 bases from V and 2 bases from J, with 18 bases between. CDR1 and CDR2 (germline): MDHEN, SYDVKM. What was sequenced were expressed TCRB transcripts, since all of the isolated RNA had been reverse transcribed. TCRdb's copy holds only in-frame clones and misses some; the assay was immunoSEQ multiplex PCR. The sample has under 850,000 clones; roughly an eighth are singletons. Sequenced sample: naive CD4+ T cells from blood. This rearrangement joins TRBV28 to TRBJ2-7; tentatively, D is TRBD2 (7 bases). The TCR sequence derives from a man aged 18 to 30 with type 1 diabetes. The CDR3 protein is CASKPHGGLPYEQYF. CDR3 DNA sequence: TGTGCCAGCAAGCCGCACGGGGGGCTTCCCTACGAGCAGTACTTC. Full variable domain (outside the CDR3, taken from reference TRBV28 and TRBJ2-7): DVKVTQSSRYLVKRTGEKVFLECVQDMDHENMFWYRQDPGLGLRLIYFSYDVKMKEKGDIPEGYSVSREKKERFSLILESASTNQTSMYLCASKPHGGLPYEQYFGPGTRLTVT.